These 30 T cell receptor beta chains were sequenced from one sample in a study of T cells in Graves' hyperthyroidism and ophthalmopathy. Using RNA transcripts as the source, TCR beta CDR3 regions were amplified. The HTBI primer set served for first-round RT-PCR of the TCR CDR3. Each CDR3 protein is one row after TCRdb ran MiXCR on the multiplex PCR reads. The sample consists of more than 350,000 distinct CDR3 sequences, 14% to 15% of them appearing once. Sequencing was carried out using blood. Receptors originate from a woman in her twenties or thirties with Graves' hyperthyroidism.

At least ten counts were recorded for this clonotype. The rearrangement joins TRBV9 to TRBJ1-1; 7 nucleotides agree with TRBD1. V lost 2 bases to trimming and J lost 5 bases; unmatched junction nucleotides: 3. This CDR3 contains 13 residues. Germline V lookup: CDR1 SGDLS, CDR2 YYNGEE. The DNA for the CDR3 is TGTGCCAGCAGCGTGGGACAGATAACTGAAGCTTTCTTT. Amino acid sequence: CASSVGQITEAFF.

This clonotype has a handful of counts. This chain joins TRBV5-6 and TRBJ2-3; D possibly corresponds to TRBD1 (7 bases). Trimming removed 4 bases at V and 9 bases at J, with 24 bases between. This CDR3 spans 16 amino acids. Germline V gene data show CDR1 as SGHDT and CDR2 as YYEEEE. CDR3 loop: CASSPRGTATISTQYF. CDR3 nucleotide sequence: TGTGCCAGCAGCCCCCGCGGGACAGCGACCATTTCGACGCAGTATTTT. The variable domain in full, with the rest retrieved from reference TRBV5-6 and TRBJ2-3, is DAGVTQSPTHLIKTRGQQVTLRCSPKSGHDTVSWYQQALGQGPQFIFQYYEEEERQRGNFPDRFSGHQFPNYSSELNVNALLLGDSALYLCASSPRGTATISTQYFGPGTRLTVL.

V gene TRBV29-1 combines with J gene TRBJ2-7; D might be TRBD1 (5 bases). The CDR3 length is 13 residues. Trimming removed 7 bases from V and 2 bases from J, with 15 bases in between. In germline, CDR1 is SQVTM, CDR2 ANQGSEA. The CDR3 bases are TGCAGCGCCACCCTCAGGGAAGCCTACGAGCAGTACTTC. This sequence encodes CSATLREAYEQYF.

This clonotype was found a few times. V and J are TRBV5-1 and TRBJ2-3; the match to TRBD2 covers 12 bases. Trimming removed 2 bases from V and 2 bases from J; junction bases left unmatched: 6. There are 17 residues in the CDR3. Germline V gives CDR1 SGHRS, CDR2 YFSETQ. The chain's CDR3 is CASSFKTSGRATDTQYF. As DNA, the CDR3 is TGCGCCAGCAGCTTTAAGACTAGCGGGAGAGCCACAGATACGCAGTATTTT.

The CDR3 is CASSDLTGLYEQYF. As DNA, the CDR3 is TGTGCCAGCAGTGATCTAACAGGGCTCTACGAGCAGTACTTC. This chain uses TRBV6-1 with TRBJ2-7, with D possibly being TRBD1 (6 bases). The V end was cut by 3 bases, the J end by 3 bases, with 12 bases between. This CDR3 contains 14 residues. Germline CDR1 reads MNHNS; CDR2 reads SASEGT.

This clonotype has at least ten counts. V and J are TRBV7-3 and TRBJ1-1, with D unclear. Trimming cost V 1 base and J 0 bases, with 18 bases left between them. Germline V lookup: CDR1 SGHTA, CDR2 FQGTGA. The CDR3 contains 18 residues. The CDR3 is CASSLNVVGWVMNTEAFF. DNA for the CDR3: TGTGCCAGCAGCTTAAACGTGGTGGGGTGGGTTATGAACACTGAAGCTTTCTTT.

This clonotype appeared many times. In DNA form, the CDR3 reads TGTGCCAGCAGCTTAGGCCAGAATGAGCAGTTCTTC. Protein: CASSLGQNEQFF. The rearrangement uses TRBV11-2 and TRBJ2-1; D ambiguous. The CDR3 has 12 residues. CDR1 is SGHAT and CDR2 is FQNNGV in the germline V gene. V lost 1 base and J lost 7, with 5 bases in between.

This clonotype was detected many times. The chain is built from TRBV28 and TRBJ1-2, with D hard to call. CDR3 length equals 14 residues. CDR1 is MDHEN, CDR2 SYDVKM, per germline. V lost 0 bases, J lost 4 bases, and 9 bases lay in between. CDR3 nucleotide sequence: TGTGCCAGCAGTTTATGGAGGTCCTCCTATGGCTACACCTTC. Its protein is CASSLWRSSYGYTF.

Ten or more counts support this clonotype. For the CDR3, the DNA is TGTGCCAGCAGCCAGGTCCCCATATATGGCTACACCTTC. Its protein is CASSQVPIYGYTF. The V call is TRBV3-1, the J call TRBJ1-2; D is undetermined. The CDR3 totals 13 residues. Germline CDR1 LGHDT, CDR2 YNNKEL (reference sequence). Trimming took 3 bases from V and 5 from J, leaving 10 bases between them.

This clonotype was seen repeatedly, ten times or more. The chain has TRBV27 and TRBJ2-1, with a tentative D call TRBD1 (6 bases). Trimming shortened V by 5 bases and J by 5 bases, and 16 bases separated the two germline ends. The CDR3 consists of 15 residues. Germline CDR1 MNHEY, CDR2 SMNVEV (reference sequence). CDR3 sequence reads: CASSITGPRHNEQFF. Here the CDR3 DNA reads TGTGCCAGCAGTATAACAGGGCCCCGACACAATGAGCAGTTCTTC.

This clonotype was seen a few times. The V and J genes are TRBV14 and TRBJ2-2; D gene uncertain. Germline CDR1 SGHDN, CDR2 FVKESK. This CDR3 has 14 amino acids. V was shortened by 2 bases and J by 3 bases, with 7 bases between the two germline ends. CDR3 region: CASSQPKYTGELFF. CDR3 DNA: TGTGCCAGCAGCCAACCGAAGTACACCGGGGAGCTGTTTTTT.

V is TRBV19 and J is TRBJ1-1; D is unclear. Trimming took off 8 bases at V and 1 base at J, with 11 bases between the two ends. The germline V gene encodes CDR1 LNHDA and CDR2 SQIVND (reference sequence). The CDR3 extends over 13 amino acids. The CDR3 sequence is CASASIGNTEAFF. CDR3 nucleotides: TGTGCCAGTGCATCGATTGGGAACACTGAAGCTTTCTTT.

This clonotype was seen ten or more times. CDR3 sequence (DNA): TGTGCCAGCAGCATCGGGACTAGCGGCCAAGATACGCAGTATTTT. This sequence encodes CASSIGTSGQDTQYF. V is TRBV7-2 and J is TRBJ2-3; TRBD2 matches 11 bases. Trimming removed 5 bases from V and 5 bases from J; junction bases left unmatched: 6. The CDR3 is 15 residues long. The V gene's germline CDR1 is SGHTA and CDR2 FQGNSA.

This clonotype was seen only a few times. The chain uses TRBV20-1 and TRBJ2-7; no definite D call. The germline CDR1 and CDR2 sequences are DFQATT and SNEGSKA (reference sequence). This CDR3 has 14 residues. With 0 bases removed from V and 0 bases from J, the gap between germline ends came to 9 bases. CDR3 DNA sequence: TGCAGTGCTAGAGATCTAACTGCCTCCTACGAGCAGTACTTC. It yields the protein CSARDLTASYEQYF.

A word on this clonotype: One junction end does not reproduce the germline sequence, and a read error may be involved. This chain connects TRBV5-1 to TRBJ1-3; 9 positions agree with TRBD1. The CDR3 loop spans 16 amino acids. Germline CDR1 and CDR2: SGHRS and YFSETQ. The DNA for the CDR3 is TGTGCCAGCAGCGCGGGACAGGGACACTCTGGAAACACCATATATTTT. Amino acid sequence: CASSAGQGHSGNTIYF.

This clonotype was picked up a small number of times. This sequence joins TRBV29-1 and TRBJ2-7, with TRBD2 identical over 7 bases. V shed 3 bases, J shed 5 bases, and the junction held 16 bases outside the gene matches. The CDR3 is made up of 16 amino acids. The V gene's germline CDR1 is SQVTM and CDR2 ANQGSEA. The CDR3 region is CSVELMGPGGPDEQYF. CDR3 sequence (DNA): TGCAGCGTTGAGTTGATGGGTCCGGGAGGTCCGGACGAGCAGTACTTC.

The chain employs TRBV29-1 and TRBJ1-3, with unresolved D. V was pared by 3 bases and J by 2 bases, with 8 bases between. Germline V CDR1 and CDR2: SQVTM, ANQGSEA. The CDR3 runs to 13 residues. The CDR3 is CSVEKGTGNTIYF. The CDR3 DNA reads as TGCAGCGTTGAGAAGGGAACTGGAAACACCATATATTTT.

V is TRBV6-5 and J is TRBJ2-2, with D perhaps matching TRBD1 (5 bases). CDR1 and CDR2 (germline): MNHEY, SVGAGI. Trimming removed 2 bases from V and 8 bases from J, with 12 bases in between. The CDR3 contains 14 residues. The CDR3 bases are TGTGCCAGCAGTTACCCGACAGAGGAAGGGGAGCTGTTTTTT. It translates to CASSYPTEEGELFF.

This clonotype was recorded many times. One junction end does not reproduce the germline sequence, and a read error may be involved. V gene TRBV5-1 combines with J gene TRBJ1-4; 9 bases match TRBD1. The CDR3 spans 13 residues. Germline assignment: CDR1 SGHRS and CDR2 YFSETQ. The CDR3 spells CASSLDRGEKLFF. CDR3 in DNA: TGTGCCAGCAGCCTGGACAGGGGAGAAAAACTGTTTTTT. Filled out from reference TRBV5-1 and TRBJ1-4, the complete variable domain reads KAGVTQTPRYLIKTRGQQVTLSCSPISGHRSVSWYQQTPGQGLQFLFEYFSETQRNKGNFPGRFSGRQFSNSRSEMNVSTLELGDSALYLCASSLDRGEKLFFGSGTQLSVL.

This clonotype was observed many times. The gene calls are TRBV19 and TRBJ1-5, with 9 nucleotides matching TRBD1. CDR1 and CDR2 (germline): LNHDA, SQIVND (reference sequence). This CDR3 is 17 amino acids long. The V segment lost 5 bases and the J segment 7 bases; nucleotides outside the gene matches: 15. For the CDR3, the DNA is TGTGCCAGTAGTCCCTTTAGGGGAAACAGGGGGCGACAGCCCCAGCATTTT. It specifies CASSPFRGNRGRQPQHF.

CDR3 amino acids: CASSDPGPTDTQYF. In nucleotides, the CDR3 is TGCGCCAGCAGTGATCCGGGACCCACAGATACGCAGTATTTT. The rearrangement uses TRBV10-1 and TRBJ2-3; D is possibly TRBD1 or TRBD2 (5 bases each). The CDR3 consists of 14 residues. Trimming removed 3 bases from V and 2 bases from J, with 9 bases in between. Germline-derived CDR1 and CDR2 are WNHNN and SYGVQD (reference sequence).

In this sample, this clonotype turned up many times. The rearrangement links TRBV12-3 or TRBV12-4 to TRBJ2-5; D not certain. The V and J ends lost 7 bases and 5 bases respectively, with 14 bases between them. This CDR3 has 13 amino acids. The CDR3 bases are TGTGCCAGCACTCTCATGGTAGGGGAGACCCAGTACTTC. The encoded protein is CASTLMVGETQYF.

This clonotype was recorded many times. The V and J genes are TRBV28 and TRBJ2-3; weak D call: TRBD1 (6 bases). With 6 bases removed from V and 6 bases from J, the gap between germline ends came to 22 bases. The CDR3 runs 16 residues. The V gene's germline CDR1 is MDHEN and CDR2 SYDVKM. CDR3 bases: TGTGCCAGCAGCCTGATGGGGGCTTTGAATAAGGATACGCAGTATTTT. Translated, it gives CASSLMGALNKDTQYF.

The table lists this clonotype with many counts. The chain has TRBV6-1 and TRBJ1-1; the D is unclear. Germline V gene lookup returns CDR1 MNHNS and CDR2 SASEGT. Trimming pared 7 bases from V and 1 base from J, leaving 7 bases between. This CDR3 region has 12 residues. The chain's CDR3 is CASIGPNTEAFF. The CDR3 DNA follows: TGTGCCAGCATTGGGCCGAACACTGAAGCTTTCTTT.

This clonotype turned up a few times. V gene TRBV6-6 combines with J gene TRBJ2-5, with D perhaps given as TRBD1 or TRBD2 (6 bases each). Germline assignment: CDR1 MNHNY and CDR2 SVGAGI (reference sequence). V was clipped by 0 bases and J by 5 bases, with 10 bases between them. The CDR3 is 14 residues long. CDR3 sequence reads: CASSYSGGQETQYF. DNA of the CDR3: TGTGCCAGCAGTTACTCCGGGGGCCAGGAGACCCAGTACTTC.

The chain links TRBV9 to TRBJ2-7; TRBD1 is a possible D gene (5 bases). Per germline, CDR1 SGDLS and CDR2 YYNGEE. The CDR3 is 14 amino acids. Trimming shortened V by 1 base and J by 2 bases, and 10 bases separated the two germline ends. DNA for the CDR3: TGTGCCAGCAGCGTACAACAGGATCCCTACGAGCAGTACTTC. Translating gives CASSVQQDPYEQYF. The full variable domain, in which reference TRBV9 and TRBJ2-7 provide the parts outside the CDR3, is DSGVTQTPKHLITATGQRVTLRCSPRSGDLSVYWYQQSLDQGLQFLIQYYNGEERAKGNILERFSAQQFPDLHSELNLSSLELGDSALYFCASSVQQDPYEQYFGPGTRLTVT.

This clonotype was found a few times. The chain is built from TRBV5-6 and TRBJ2-7; no firm D call. The CDR3 loop spans 11 amino acids. V shed 0 bases and J shed 5 bases, with 3 bases lying between them. CDR1 and CDR2 (germline): SGHDT, YYEEEE. CDR3 sequence (DNA): TGTGCCAGCAGCTTGGCCCACGAGCAGTACTTC. Translated: CASSLAHEQYF.

This rearrangement joins TRBV19 to TRBJ2-7, with a weak D call TRBD1 (5 bases). The germline V gene encodes CDR1 LNHDA and CDR2 SQIVND (reference sequence). The CDR3 runs to 13 residues. V gave up 4 bases and J gave up 3 bases, with 10 bases separating them. This chain's CDR3 is CASSRAGNYEQYF. In nucleotides, the CDR3 is TGTGCCAGTAGTAGGGCAGGGAACTACGAGCAGTACTTC. Looking up the rest from reference TRBV19 and TRBJ2-7 gives the full variable domain: DGGITQSPKYLFRKEGQNVTLSCEQNLNHDAMYWYRQDPGQGLRLIYYSQIVNDFQKGDIAEGYSVSREKKESFPLTVTSAQKNPTAFYLCASSRAGNYEQYFGPGTRLTVT.

This clonotype has a handful of counts. The chain has TRBV12-3 or TRBV12-4 and TRBJ1-3; D perhaps matches TRBD1 (5 bases). CDR3 length: 13 amino acids. The CDR3 spells CVSEGSSGNTIYF. The CDR3 region has the DNA TGTGTCTCCGAGGGGAGCTCTGGAAACACCATATATTTT.

V and J are TRBV11-2 and TRBJ1-1, with unresolved D. The germline V gene has CDR1 SGHAT and CDR2 FQNNGV. The CDR3 sequence is 14 residues long. V lost 8 bases to trimming and J lost 0 bases, with 13 bases between them. CDR3 in amino acids: CASHPRLMNTEAFF. In nucleotides, the CDR3 is TGTGCCAGCCATCCGCGGCTCATGAACACTGAAGCTTTCTTT.